This TCR beta chain was captured in a study of T-cell reconstitution after alpha-beta-depleted transplantation in children listed by TCRdb under 2016. Study-level background: Using TCR repertoire profiling, the study quantitatively followed how T-cell immune reconstitution unfolded in children after TCRalphabeta/CD19-depleted allogeneic hematopoietic cell transplantation.

Reading the label with the study, this specimen's treatment or condition is: allogeneic hematopoietic cell transplantation with graft depleted of TCRalphabeta T cells and CD19 B cells. The children who served as transplant recipients had been given grafts of TCRalphabeta/CD19-depleted allogeneic hematopoietic cells. CDR1 and CDR2 were assigned from the germline V gene (reference sequence) as LNHNV and YYDKDF. The CDR3, cysteine through phenylalanine, is 12 amino acids long. Only CDR3 DNA is held: 36 bases, read in frame from base 1. The germline ends are 3 bases apart after V is trimmed by 1 base and J by 4 bases. Here is what the overall study found, with its caveats: Over subsequent months, a decline in hyperexpanded clone frequencies was noted, and after one year, T-cell counts and TCRbeta diversity were mostly ascribed to newly produced T cells. Apparently early alphabetaT-cell count recovery about two months after transplant reportedly relied on only several hundred rapidly expanded clones derived from non-depleted graft cells. In some patients, the high TCRbeta diversity seen at day 60 was put down to recipient T cells and intrathymic progenitors that had survived conditioning.

This clonotype was seen ten or more times. Its antigen is currently not known. The record has no base qualities; no much larger clone is one base away. The library was prepared using PCR. The reads were generated on an Illumina HiSeq 2500. Molecular barcoding was employed in the preparation of TCR libraries, with unique molecular identifiers being used to normalize TCRbeta repertoire quantification. Starting from the raw public reads, TCRdb applied fastp trimming at Q25, assembled clones with MiXCR and retained in-frame beta chains. A single entry per CDR3 protein holds the most common genes and DNA from its merged rows. The table for this sample lists about 74,000 distinct CDR3 sequences; 12% to 15% of them were counted only once. The ten most abundant clones make up 27% of the sample.

The V gene is TRBV15 and the J gene is TRBJ2-3; confidence is insufficient to name the D gene. The specimen was PBMCs, mostly from graft donor cells, collected 180 days after TCRalphabeta/CD19-depleted stem cell transplant. This TCR came from a male patient under 10 years old who had a stem cell transplant for acute lymphoblastic leukemia, so the T cells may come from the graft donor. The sequence in DNA is TGTGCCACCAGCAGAGTCGCAGATACGCAGTATTTT. Its translation is CATSRVADTQYF.